These 30 T cell receptor beta chains were all obtained from the same sample, sequenced in a study of blood T cell repertoires in COVID-19. TCRdb's table, derived via immunoSEQ multiplex PCR, lists solely in-frame clones and lacks some. Here the sample spans about 74,000 clones, roughly 86% being singletons. Specimen: peripheral blood. The receptors were gathered from a man between 65 and 85 years old with acute or convalescent COVID-19.

This clone appeared a single time. This rearrangement joins TRBV19 to TRBJ1-2, with 9 bases matching TRBD1. The V and J ends lost 5 bases and 2 bases, in that order; junction bases with no gene match: 9. CDR3 size: 16 residues. The germline CDR1 and CDR2 sequences are LNHDA and SQIVND (reference sequence). The CDR3 DNA reads as TGTGCCAGTAGTTCACGGGACAGGGACCGAAACTATGGCTACACCTTC. Translated: CASSSRDRDRNYGYTF. Using reference TRBV19 and TRBJ1-2 for the parts outside the CDR3, the full variable domain is DGGITQSPKYLFRKEGQNVTLSCEQNLNHDAMYWYRQDPGQGLRLIYYSQIVNDFQKGDIAEGYSVSREKKESFPLTVTSAQKNPTAFYLCASSSRDRDRNYGYTFGSGTRLTVV.

This sequence joins TRBV2 and TRBJ1-5; tentatively, D is TRBD1 (5 bases). This CDR3 contains 14 residues. V was pared by 3 bases and J by 3 bases, with 9 bases between. CDR1 SNHLY and CDR2 FYNNEI come from the germline V gene. CDR3 residues: CASSDQGFNQPQHF. As DNA, the CDR3 is TGTGCCAGCAGTGACCAGGGTTTCAATCAGCCCCAGCATTTT.

A single count supports this clone. The chain has TRBV5-1 and TRBJ2-7, with 7 bases fitting TRBD1. Trimming removed 6 bases from V and 4 bases from J; junction bases left unmatched: 10. Germline assignment: CDR1 SGHRS and CDR2 YFSETQ. CDR3 length: 14 amino acids. CDR3 in DNA: TGCGCCAGCACTCGGGACAGCGTTCAATACGAGCAGTACTTC. It is translated as CASTRDSVQYEQYF.

This clone was recorded only once. This chain links TRBV3-1 (or the pseudogene TRBV3-2) with TRBJ2-1; D is unclear. Trimming left V 4 bases short and J 4 bases short, with 5 bases between. The length of the CDR3 is 12 residues. In germline, CDR1 is LGHDT, CDR2 YNNKEL (reference sequence). The CDR3 loop is CASSLSYNEQFF. In DNA form, the CDR3 reads TGTGCCAGCAGCCTTTCGTACAATGAGCAGTTCTTC.

The rearrangement links TRBV28 to TRBJ1-4; 7 nucleotides line up with TRBD1. The germline gives CDR1 MDHEN, CDR2 SYDVKM. V shed 5 bases, J shed 4 bases, and the junction held 13 bases outside the gene matches. The CDR3 is made up of 17 amino acids. The CDR3 DNA reads as TGTGCCAGCAGTCTTACTTTGGAGGACAGGCTTAATGAAAAACTGTTTTTT. Translating it yields CASSLTLEDRLNEKLFF.

This sequence joins TRBV5-6 and TRBJ2-3; tentatively, D is TRBD2 (6 bases). The CDR3 sequence is 16 residues long. Deletions cut 0 bases from V and 7 bases from J, with 18 bases between. Germline V lookup: CDR1 SGHDT, CDR2 YYEEEE. CDR3 sequence (DNA): TGTGCCAGCAGCTTGGTGATGGGGGGAGCCCTTAATACGCAGTATTTT. Translated: CASSLVMGGALNTQYF.

J is TRBJ1-3 and V is TRBV4-1, with TRBD1 as a possible D gene (6 bases). The CDR3 loop spans 19 amino acids. V was pared by 0 bases and J by 0 bases, with 18 bases between. Per the germline V gene, CDR1 is MGHRA and CDR2 is YSYEKL. The DNA of the CDR3 is TGCGCCAGCAGCCAAGATGGGATGGGGGGGCTGAGCTCTGGAAACACCATATATTTT. It encodes CASSQDGMGGLSSGNTIYF.

The rearrangement links TRBV7-3 to TRBJ2-7; D ambiguous. Per the germline V gene, CDR1 is SGHTA and CDR2 is FQGTGA. The V gene lost 0 bases and the J gene lost 6 bases, with 9 bases spanning the gap. The CDR3 consists of 13 residues. Written as DNA, the CDR3 is TGTGCCAGCAGCTTAACCAACTCCCCCGAGCAGTACTTC. Protein: CASSLTNSPEQYF.

The rearrangement links TRBV7-3 to TRBJ2-1; D might be TRBD2 (6 bases). The CDR3 consists of 15 residues. The germline V and J ends were trimmed by 0 bases and 4 bases, with 10 bases remaining between them. Germline V gene data show CDR1 as SGHTA and CDR2 as FQGTGA. Written as DNA, the CDR3 is TGTGCCAGCAGCTTAACTAGCGGTGTGTACAATGAGCAGTTCTTC. It is translated as CASSLTSGVYNEQFF.

This clone was picked up one time. V gene TRBV5-1 combines with J gene TRBJ2-2, with 13 bases identical to TRBD2. The CDR3 sequence is 18 residues long. The V segment lost 2 bases and the J segment 2 bases; nucleotides outside the gene matches: 6. CDR1 is SGHRS, CDR2 YFSETQ, per germline. The CDR3 DNA reads TGCGCCAGCAGCTTCGGACTAGCGGGAGCCTTTAACACCGGGGAGCTGTTTTTT. Protein product: CASSFGLAGAFNTGELFF.

The chain combines TRBV5-1 with TRBJ2-4, with TRBD2 as a possible D gene (6 bases). Looked up from germline, CDR1 is SGHRS and CDR2 is YFSETQ. V was cut by 2 bases and J by 6 bases, with 9 bases left in between. The CDR3 has 13 amino acids. The CDR3 is CASSFGGGNIQYF. The CDR3 DNA reads TGCGCCAGCAGCTTCGGGGGTGGAAACATTCAGTACTTC.

The chain combines TRBV5-1 with TRBJ1-3; D gene ambiguous. Deletions cut 3 bases from V and 0 bases from J, with 10 bases between. The germline CDR1 and CDR2 sequences are SGHRS and YFSETQ. The CDR3 totals 15 residues. The CDR3 DNA follows: TGCGCCAGCAGCTCCACAGTTACCTCTGGAAACACCATATATTTT. It encodes CASSSTVTSGNTIYF. Full variable domain (remainder filled in from reference TRBV5-1 and TRBJ1-3): KAGVTQTPRYLIKTRGQQVTLSCSPISGHRSVSWYQQTPGQGLQFLFEYFSETQRNKGNFPGRFSGRQFSNSRSEMNVSTLELGDSALYLCASSSTVTSGNTIYFGEGSWLTVV.

The genes are TRBV27 and TRBJ1-5, with 10 bases identical to TRBD1. The CDR3 length is 15 residues. The germline gives CDR1 MNHEY, CDR2 SMNVEV (reference sequence). J lost 6 bases, V lost 6 bases, and 8 bases had no gene match. The CDR3: CASSRTGGLGQPQHF. As DNA, the CDR3 is TGTGCCAGCAGCCGGACAGGGGGGCTGGGTCAGCCCCAGCATTTT.

This chain connects TRBV2 to TRBJ2-2; D uncertain. The V gene's germline CDR1 is SNHLY and CDR2 FYNNEI. The length of the CDR3 is 15 residues. V lost 3 bases and J lost 3, with 11 bases in between. The CDR3 nucleotides read TGTGCCAGCAGTGACACAATTCGTGACACCGGGGAGCTGTTTTTT. It specifies CASSDTIRDTGELFF.

The rearrangement uses TRBV15 and TRBJ2-7; D is perhaps TRBD2 (6 bases). Trimming shortened V by 0 bases and J by 7 bases, and 16 bases separated the two germline ends. The V gene's germline CDR1 is LNHNV and CDR2 YYDKDF (reference sequence). This CDR3 has 15 residues. CDR3 in DNA: TGTGCCACCAGCAGAGATCTAGTAGCGGCAGGGGAGCAGTACTTC. This sequence encodes CATSRDLVAAGEQYF.

The rearrangement joins TRBV5-5 to TRBJ2-3; TRBD1 aligns across 8 bases. Losses at the gene ends were 2 bases for V and 2 bases for J; bases not matched to a gene: 7. The CDR3 is 16 amino acids. Per the germline V gene, CDR1 is SGHKS and CDR2 is YYEKEE (reference sequence). The CDR3 loop reads CASSFQGAPSTDTQYF. The DNA for the CDR3 is TGTGCCAGCAGCTTCCAGGGGGCCCCATCCACAGATACGCAGTATTTT.

The genes are TRBV28 and TRBJ1-4; D possibly corresponds to TRBD1 (5 bases). The CDR3 loop spans 14 amino acids. Germline CDR1 is MDHEN and CDR2 is SYDVKM. Trimming left V 8 bases short and J 10 bases short, with 20 bases between. The CDR3, as DNA: TGTGCCAGCGCGGTCCCCGGCGAAAGGGGAAAACTGTTTTTT. It encodes CASAVPGERGKLFF.

This clone was picked up one time. This chain joins TRBV19 and TRBJ2-7; 8 bases line up with TRBD2. This CDR3 has 15 residues. J gave up 5 bases and V 8 bases, and 14 bases lay outside the gene matches. The germline V gene has CDR1 LNHDA and CDR2 SQIVND (reference sequence). The CDR3 DNA reads TGTGCCAGTGCGACGGGAGGGCAATTAATCCACGAGCAGTACTTC. Protein: CASATGGQLIHEQYF.

The CDR3 nucleotides are TGTGCCAGTAGTATCGGGGGGAATTCACCCCTCCACTTT. It encodes CASSIGGNSPLHF. The rearrangement uses TRBV19 and TRBJ1-6; D is perhaps TRBD1 (5 bases). The germline V gene has CDR1 LNHDA and CDR2 SQIVND (reference sequence). The CDR3 has 13 amino acids. Trimming shortened V by 3 bases and J by 7 bases, and 7 bases separated the two germline ends.

Comments on this clone: At one of its ends the junction is not consistent with the germline gene, which may arise from a read error. The chain employs TRBV7-8 and TRBJ1-2, with 7 positions matching TRBD1. Germline CDR1 SGHVS, CDR2 FQNEAQ. The CDR3 is made up of 13 amino acids. CDR3 amino acids: CASSQGTVYDYTF. In nucleotides, the CDR3 is TGTGCCAGCAGCCAAGGGACAGTCTATGACTACACCTTC.

The chain uses TRBV29-1 and TRBJ1-1; a weak D match, TRBD1 (6 bases). Germline CDR1 and CDR2: SQVTM and ANQGSEA. CDR3 size: 14 residues. V was clipped by 4 bases and J by 0 bases, with 12 bases between them. CDR3 loop: CSVAPTGLNTEAFF. The CDR3 DNA sequence: TGCAGCGTTGCTCCGACAGGCTTGAACACTGAAGCTTTCTTT.

V usage is TRBV19 and J usage is TRBJ1-5; 7 bases fit TRBD1. The V segment lost 4 bases and the J segment 4 bases; nucleotides outside the gene matches: 7. CDR1 is LNHDA and CDR2 is SQIVND in the germline V gene (reference sequence). CDR3 length: 15 amino acids. CDR3 DNA sequence: TGTGCCAGTAGTAGAGGGACAGTAGAAAATCAGCCCCAGCATTTT. This codes for CASSRGTVENQPQHF.

A single count supports this clone. This chain uses TRBV5-4 with TRBJ2-1; TRBD2 matches 8 bases. The CDR3 consists of 13 residues. Germline V gene sequence: CDR1 SGHNT, CDR2 YYREEE (reference sequence). Trimming cost V 4 bases and J 6 bases; bases outside gene matches: 3. In nucleotides, the CDR3 is TGTGCCAGCAGCCGGGAGGGAAGCAATGAGCAGTTCTTC. Its translation is CASSREGSNEQFF. Full variable domain (missing parts from reference TRBV5-4 and TRBJ2-1): ETGVTQSPTHLIKTRGQQVTLRCSSQSGHNTVSWYQQALGQGPQFIFQYYREEENGRGNFPPRFSGLQFPNYSSELNVNALELDDSALYLCASSREGSNEQFFGPGTRLTVL.

This clone was seen a handful of times. The chain carries TRBV6-1 and TRBJ1-6; tentative D call: TRBD1 (5 bases). The CDR3 runs 13 residues. Germline CDR1 MNHNS, CDR2 SASEGT. V lost 3 bases to trimming and J lost 9 bases, with 9 bases between them. The CDR3 sequence: CASSDREGSPLHF. The CDR3 DNA is TGTGCCAGCAGTGACAGGGAGGGTTCACCCCTCCACTTT.

The genes are TRBV28 and TRBJ2-1; TRBD2 matches 7 bases. From germline, CDR1 is MDHEN and CDR2 SYDVKM. CDR3 size: 15 residues. V was pared by 3 bases and J by 6 bases, with 8 bases of the junction left unmatched. The DNA of the CDR3 is TGTGCCAGCAGTTTGACGGGAGGTAGGGTCAATGAGCAGTTCTTC. Protein: CASSLTGGRVNEQFF. The whole variable domain, remainder taken from reference TRBV28 and TRBJ2-1, is DVKVTQSSRYLVKRTGEKVFLECVQDMDHENMFWYRQDPGLGLRLIYFSYDVKMKEKGDIPEGYSVSREKKERFSLILESASTNQTSMYLCASSLTGGRVNEQFFGPGTRLTVL.

This chain links TRBV9 with TRBJ2-3; 7 bases line up with TRBD1. Germline assignment: CDR1 SGDLS and CDR2 YYNGEE. The CDR3 is made up of 14 amino acids. J gave up 3 bases and V 3 bases, and 4 bases lay outside the gene matches. The CDR3 region is CASSAYRGTDTQYF. The CDR3 nucleotides are TGTGCCAGCAGCGCCTACAGGGGAACAGATACGCAGTATTTT.

This clone was found once. J is TRBJ1-1 and V is TRBV4-1; 8 nucleotides match TRBD1. Germline lookup yields CDR1 MGHRA and CDR2 YSYEKL. This CDR3 has 14 amino acids. V shed 4 bases and J 3 bases; nucleotides not matched to a gene: 4. The CDR3 reads CASSRKGQDTEAFF. The CDR3 region has the DNA TGCGCCAGCAGCCGGAAGGGACAGGACACTGAAGCTTTCTTT.

Worth noting for this clone: Germline is not matched at one junction end, which may reflect a read error. The chain couples TRBV7-7 to TRBJ2-5; D might be TRBD2 (5 bases). The CDR3 covers 13 residues. Germline CDR1 SSHAT, CDR2 FNYEAQ (reference sequence). CDR3 nucleotide sequence: TGTGCTAGCAGCCACGGTAGGAGGGAGACCCAGTACTTC. Its protein is CASSHGRRETQYF.

CDR3 amino acids: CASQGAPNTGELFF. The CDR3, as DNA: TGTGCCAGCCAGGGGGCGCCGAACACCGGGGAGCTGTTTTTT. This chain links TRBV2 with TRBJ2-2, with 8 positions matching TRBD1. In germline, CDR1 is SNHLY, CDR2 FYNNEI. The CDR3 contains 14 residues. V lost 8 bases and J lost 0; bases outside the gene matches: 2.

This clone appeared a few times. The chain is built from TRBV5-4 and TRBJ2-7; 8 bases fit TRBD1. With V trimmed by 4 bases and J by 3 bases, 15 bases remained unmatched. The length of the CDR3 is 17 residues. Germline V gene data show CDR1 as SGHNT and CDR2 as YYREEE (reference sequence). The CDR3 protein is CASSPPWTGPEIYEQYF. CDR3 DNA: TGTGCCAGCAGCCCCCCCTGGACAGGGCCCGAGATCTACGAGCAGTACTTC.